This T cell receptor (beta chain) was profiled in a study of blood T cell repertoires in COVID-19. This table comes from immunoSEQ multiplex PCR, and its TCRdb copy is limited to in-frame clones, with some not included. This table holds a few hundred thousand clones, approximately 80% found once. Residents of over 20 US areas, aged 18 to 89 years, made up the participants. Participants had their cohort set by participant-reported clinical history. Germline trimming cut 5 bases from V and 1 base from J; bases unmatched to any gene: 10. The CDR3 runs to 17 residues. Germline values: CDR1 MNHNY, CDR2 SVGAGI (reference sequence).

This TCR was sampled from a woman aged 60-75 years who had recovered from COVID-19. Sequencing was carried out using PBMCs or T cells enriched from blood (not recorded which). The chain combines TRBV6-6 with TRBJ2-5; 10 positions match TRBD2. CDR3 amino acids: CASSQLPLAGTQETQYF. CDR3 nucleotide sequence: TGTGCCAGCAGTCAGCTCCCACTAGCGGGGACCCAAGAGACCCAGTACTTC.